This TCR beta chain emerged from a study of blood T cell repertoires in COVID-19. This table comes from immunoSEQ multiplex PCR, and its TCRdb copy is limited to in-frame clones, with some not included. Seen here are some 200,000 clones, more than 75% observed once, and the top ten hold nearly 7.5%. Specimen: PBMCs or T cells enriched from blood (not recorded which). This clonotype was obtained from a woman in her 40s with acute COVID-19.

Here the CDR3 DNA reads TGTGCCAGCAGCTTGGGCAGGGGGCTGTCTGGCTACACCTTC. Its protein product is CASSLGRGLSGYTF. The chain is built from TRBV7-8 and TRBJ1-2, with 8 bases identical to TRBD1. CDR1 and CDR2 (germline): SGHVS, FQNEAQ. V lost 3 bases to trimming and J lost 7 bases; unmatched junction nucleotides: 7. There are 14 residues in the CDR3.